Listed below are T cell receptor beta chains from one sample, sequenced in a study of PD-1 blockade in mismatch repair-deficient tumors. Only in-frame clones appear in the TCRdb table, and some are missing; sequencing was by immunoSEQ multiplex PCR. The sample holds around 10,000 clones, around 85% seen once. Sequences were derived from PBMCs, sampled almost 47 weeks after starting pembrolizumab. The source of these receptors is an adult with mismatch repair-deficient cancer. The CDR3 runs from the conserved cysteine through the conserved F or W. The D gene is left open where the match is weak. Size is omitted from some rows. Given values are once, few, many or a class for expanded clones.

abundance	d_gene	v_gene	j_gene	CDR3nt	CDR3aa
.	.	TRBV5-1	TRBJ2-7	TGCGCCAGCAGCTTTGCGGGATCTACCTACGAGCAGTACTTC	CASSFAGSTYEQYF
.	TRBD1	TRBV5-1	TRBJ1-5	TGCGCCAGCAGCTCGACAGGGGGTAATCAGCCCCAGCATTTT	CASSSTGGNQPQHF
.	.	TRBV7-3	TRBJ2-1	TGTGCCAGCAGCTTATTGAGCGGTGAGCAGTTCTTC	CASSLLSGEQFF
.	.	TRBV7-9	TRBJ1-5	TGTGCCAGCAGCCCGAAGGGCCAGGGGACCCAGCATTTT	CASSPKGQGTQHF
.	.	TRBV7-2	TRBJ2-1	TGTGCCAGCAGCTTATCGGGGACGGCGACGGGGGAGTTCTTC	CASSLSGTATGEFF
.	.	TRBV23-1	TRBJ2-3	TGCGCCAGCAGTCAATTAAGCCCCCCCACAGATACGCAGTATTTT	CASSQLSPPTDTQYF
.	TRBD2	TRBV5-1	TRBJ2-5	TGCGCCAGCAGCCCAGGGACTAGCGTGGATTCGGAGACCCAGTACTTC	CASSPGTSVDSETQYF
.	TRBD1	TRBV2	TRBJ1-2	TGTGCCAGCAGTGAATATCAAACAGGGGCGCCTAACTATGGCTACACCTTC	CASSEYQTGAPNYGYTF
.	.	TRBV10-1	TRBJ2-6	TGCGCCAGCAGTGAAGGAGGGGCTGGGGCCAACGTCCTGACTTTC	CASSEGGAGANVLTF
.	TRBD1	TRBV7-2	TRBJ1-1	TGTGCCAGCAGCTTCGAAAGACCAAGACAGGGGGTTGAAGCTTTCTTT	CASSFERPRQGVEAFF
once	TRBD1	TRBV28	TRBJ1-2	TGTGCCAGCAGTTCCCTGACAGGGGCCCGCTATGGCTACACCTTC	CASSSLTGARYGYTF
once	TRBD2	TRBV5-3	TRBJ2-2	TGTGCCAGAAGTCTACTAGCGGGGAACACCGGGGAGCTGTTTTTT	CARSLLAGNTGELFF
.	.	TRBV28	TRBJ1-3	TGTGCCAGCAGTTTACGAGTAACCGGAAACACCATATATTTT	CASSLRVTGNTIYF
.	.	TRBV9	TRBJ2-2	TGTGCCAGCAGCGTAGAACCCCAGGGGCACACCGGGGAGCTGTTTTTT	CASSVEPQGHTGELFF
.	.	TRBV28	TRBJ1-1	TGTGCCAGCAGTCCCCCAGGTTTCGCTGAAGCTTTCTTT	CASSPPGFAEAFF
.	.	TRBV6-1	TRBJ1-2	TGTGCCGGAGGGGAGTTCTATGGCTACACCTTC	CAGGEFYGYTF
.	TRBD1	TRBV11-2	TRBJ1-2	TGTGCCAGCACCATTTTGCGGGACAGGGAAAAGAAAAACTATGGCTACACCTTC	CASTILRDREKKNYGYTF
few	.	TRBV5-1	TRBJ2-7	TGCGCCAGCAGACGCGGGACAGAAGCCTACGAGCAGTACTTC	CASRRGTEAYEQYF
.	.	TRBV11-3	TRBJ2-3	TGTGCCAGCAGCCCGGGCACAGATACGCAGTATTTT	CASSPGTDTQYF
.	TRBD2	TRBV28	TRBJ2-5	TGTGCCAGCAGCCCGACTAGCGGAACAGGGACCCAGTACTTC	CASSPTSGTGTQYF
.	.	TRBV29-1	TRBJ1-1	TGCAGCGTTGTTGTACTCCTGAACACTGAAGCTTTCTTT	CSVVVLLNTEAFF
.	.	TRBV5-1	TRBJ1-5	TGCGCCAGCAGCTTGGGGGACTTACCCAATCAGCCCCAGCATTTT	CASSLGDLPNQPQHF
.	TRBD1	TRBV7-2	TRBJ1-5	TGTGCCAGCAGACGTTCCGGGACAGGGTCCTATAGCAATCAGCCCCAGCATTTT	CASRRSGTGSYSNQPQHF
.	TRBD1	TRBV5-1	TRBJ1-4	TGCGCCAGCAGCGATGGACAGGGTGGAGGTGGTGAAAAACTGTTTTTT	CASSDGQGGGGEKLFF
.	TRBD1	TRBV28	TRBJ2-2	TGTGCCAGCAGTTCTACAGGGGAAGCGAACACCGGGGAGCTGTTTTTT	CASSSTGEANTGELFF
.	.	TRBV28	TRBJ1-2	TGTGCCAGCAGTGGGGCCGGGGAGGGGAACTATGGCTACACCTTC	CASSGAGEGNYGYTF
.	TRBD1	TRBV6-1	TRBJ1-2	TGTGCCAGCAGAGGACAGGACTACTATGGCTACACCTTC	CASRGQDYYGYTF
.	.	TRBV28	TRBJ2-7	TGTGCCAGCAGTATCAACTTCCTACGGAGCTCCTACGAGCAGTACTTC	CASSINFLRSSYEQYF
few	TRBD1	TRBV9	TRBJ2-7	TGTGCCAGCAGCATGACAGGGGTTCAGACCTACGAGCAGTACTTC	CASSMTGVQTYEQYF
.	.	TRBV13	TRBJ2-1	TGTGCCAGCAGCTTATGGACACCGAATAATGAGCAGTTCTTC	CASSLWTPNNEQFF
.	.	TRBV29-1	TRBJ1-1	TGCAGCGCCCGGGACACCTCTAACACTGAAGCTTTCTTT	CSARDTSNTEAFF
.	.	TRBV5-1	TRBJ2-7	TGCGCCAGCAGCTTTCAGGGGAGCCACGAGCAGTACTTC	CASSFQGSHEQYF
.	.	TRBV11-1	TRBJ2-1	TGTGCCAGCAGCTTAGAACAGGGCTACAATGAGCAGTTCTTC	CASSLEQGYNEQFF
once	TRBD1	TRBV5-1	TRBJ1-2	TGCGCCAGCAGCTTGGGGGGACAGGCCCCCTATGGCTACACCTTC	CASSLGGQAPYGYTF
.	TRBD2	TRBV13	TRBJ2-7	TGTGCCAGCAGCTTCCGGACTAGCGGGATATCCTACGAGCAGTACTTC	CASSFRTSGISYEQYF
.	.	TRBV10-3	TRBJ2-3	TGTGCCATCAGTGAGTCAGAGTCGGGTACGCAGTATTTT	CAISESESGTQYF
.	.	TRBV19	TRBJ2-1	TGTGCCAGTAGAAATAGGTGGCAGGGTAACAATGAGCAGTTCTTC	CASRNRWQGNNEQFF
.	.	TRBV19	TRBJ1-2	TGTGCCAGTAGTATCCCTAAGGACGGGATCTTTAACTATGGCTACACCTTC	CASSIPKDGIFNYGYTF
.	.	TRBV2	TRBJ2-6	TGTGCCAGCCGGTTGGAGTCTGGGGCCAACGTCCTGACTTTC	CASRLESGANVLTF